This T cell receptor beta chain appears in the sequencing data of a study of T cell responses to AZD1222 COVID-19 vaccine. This clone showed up just once. Its antigen is as yet unknown. Study conclusions and caveats: Females outnumbered males among donors, who were mostly white British; clonal diversity was possibly underestimated. Targeting of unmutated variant regions was reportedly seen in nearly half of spike-specific TCRs.

Profiled with immunoSEQ multiplex PCR; TCRdb holds only in-frame clones, not every one. This sample has approximately 170,000 clones, with just over 90% found just once. The CDR3 runs 13 residues. Germline assignment: CDR1 MNHEY and CDR2 SVGEGT. The germline V and J ends were trimmed by 2 bases and 1 base, with 6 bases remaining between them. Researchers grouped second doses given at about 4 or about 12 weeks into one pool. Sequenced material: peripheral blood, taken 28 days after the second AZD1222 dose. This chain links TRBV6-2 or TRBV6-3 with TRBJ2-7; a possible D gene is TRBD2 (6 bases). The receptor comes from an adult who received the AZD1222 COVID-19 vaccine. CDR3 nucleotide sequence: TGTGCCAGCAGTTACGGAGGGTCCTACGAGCAGTACTTC. Its protein is CASSYGGSYEQYF.